One sample yielded the 11 T cell receptor beta chains listed below, sequenced in a study of T cells in Graves' hyperthyroidism and ophthalmopathy. Amplification of TCR beta CDR3 regions used RNA as the template. In the first-round RT-PCR of the TCR CDR3, the HTBI primer set was used. A single record per CDR3 protein comes from TCRdb applying MiXCR to the multiplex PCR reads. This sample has under 550,000 distinct CDR3 sequences, with approximately 14% found just once. Input material: blood. The source of these receptors is a woman aged 18-29 years with Graves' hyperthyroidism.

About this clonotype itself: This sequence may be a read error, since a much larger clone differs from it by one base. This chain links TRBV2 with TRBJ1-1; no definite D call. Looked up from germline, CDR1 is SNHLY and CDR2 is FYNNEI. V was pared by 6 bases and J by 10 bases, with 12 bases between. The CDR3 length is 11 residues. The CDR3 coding sequence is TGTGCCAGCAGAGAATTTTGGGGAGCTTTCTTT. Its protein is CASREFWGAFF.

The rearrangement uses TRBV3-1 and TRBJ2-1; D gene uncertain. CDR1 is LGHDT, CDR2 YNNKEL, per germline (reference sequence). This CDR3 spans 14 amino acids. Trimming removed 0 bases from V and 9 bases from J, with 12 bases in between. The CDR3: CASSQDTIKLEQFF. CDR3 sequence (DNA): TGTGCCAGCAGCCAAGACACAATAAAGCTTGAGCAGTTCTTC.

This clonotype showed up just a few times. The chain is built from TRBV6-1 and TRBJ2-7; TRBD1 agrees at 7 bases. V trimming: 5 bases; J trimming: 5 bases; junction bases outside the gene matches: 9. The CDR3 is made up of 14 amino acids. Germline V CDR1 and CDR2: MNHNS, SASEGT. For the CDR3, the DNA is TGTGCCAGCAGTCCGACGACAGGGTTCCACGAGCAGTACTTC. Its translation is CASSPTTGFHEQYF.

The table lists this clonotype with a few counts. The rearrangement links TRBV4-3 to TRBJ2-3, with 14 bases matching TRBD2. The CDR3 consists of 17 residues. After removal of 4 bases from V and 4 bases from J, the junction contained 7 bases not matched to a gene. CDR1 and CDR2 from the germline V gene are LGHNA and YSLEER. The CDR3 reads CASSLGLAGGFADTQYF. In nucleotides, the CDR3 is TGCGCCAGCAGCCTCGGACTAGCGGGAGGTTTCGCAGATACGCAGTATTTT.

This clonotype turned up a few times. V usage is TRBV4-2 and J usage is TRBJ1-2, with D tentatively TRBD1 (6 bases). Trimming took off 0 bases at V and 3 bases at J, with 8 bases between the two ends. The CDR3 is made up of 14 amino acids. CDR1 and CDR2 from the germline V gene are LGHNA and YNFKEQ. The CDR3 DNA is TGTGCCAGCAGCCAAGATAGGGGGTACTATGGCTACACCTTC. Encoded protein: CASSQDRGYYGYTF.

Ten or more counts support this clonotype. The V and J genes are TRBV5-1 and TRBJ1-1, with D possibly matching TRBD1 (6 bases). V lost 4 bases and J 1 base, leaving 11 bases between the germline ends. This CDR3 comprises 14 residues. Germline V gene sequence: CDR1 SGHRS, CDR2 YFSETQ. Here the CDR3 DNA reads TGCGCCAGCAGCCAGGACAGTAAGAACACTGAAGCTTTCTTT. It codes for CASSQDSKNTEAFF.

This clonotype showed up many times. The CDR3 region is CASSLVSTSLDEQFF. For the CDR3, the DNA is TGTGCCAGCAGCTTAGTATCGACTAGCTTGGATGAGCAGTTCTTC. The chain couples TRBV7-9 to TRBJ2-1; 7 nucleotides align to TRBD2. V lost 1 base to trimming and J lost 8 bases; unmatched junction nucleotides: 8. Germline V gene data show CDR1 as SEHNR and CDR2 as FQNEAQ (reference sequence). The CDR3 is 15 amino acids. Filled out from reference TRBV7-9 and TRBJ2-1, the complete variable domain reads DTGVSQNPRHKITKRGQNVTFRCDPISEHNRLYWYRQTLGQGPEFLTYFQNEAQLEKSRLLSDRFSAERPKGSFSTLEIQRTEQGDSAMYLCASSLVSTSLDEQFFGPGTRLTVL.

This clonotype has a count of ten or more. The chain carries TRBV18 and TRBJ1-2; weak D call: TRBD1 (5 bases). Germline CDR1 and CDR2: KGHSH and LQKENI. The V end lost 2 bases, the J end lost 7 bases, and 11 bases lay between the germline ends. This CDR3 is built from 13 residues. The DNA of the CDR3 is TGTGCCAGCTCACCAGCCAGGGCGGGTGGCTACACCTTC. Residues: CASSPARAGGYTF.

This clonotype was found once. This sequence may be a read error, since a much larger clone differs from it by one base. The chain combines TRBV6-1 with TRBJ1-2; possibly TRBD1 for D (6 bases). The germline V gene encodes CDR1 MNHNS and CDR2 SASEGT. The CDR3 loop spans 12 amino acids. The CDR3 loop is CASRRTDYGHTF. CDR3 DNA sequence: TGTGCCAGCAGACGGACAGACTATGGCCACACCTTC.

The chain joins TRBV12-3 or TRBV12-4 to TRBJ2-1; D possibly matches TRBD1 or TRBD2 (5 bases each). The CDR3 length is 14 residues. Between the trimmed V and J ends, which lost 4 bases and 0 bases, there was a span of 7 bases. The CDR3 is CASSWGSSYNEQFF. DNA for the CDR3: TGTGCCAGCAGTTGGGGGAGCTCCTACAATGAGCAGTTCTTC.

This clonotype has at least ten counts. The chain joins TRBV28 to TRBJ1-2; 7 bases agree with TRBD1. Per the germline V gene, CDR1 is MDHEN and CDR2 is SYDVKM. The V and J ends lost 3 bases and 5 bases, in that order; junction bases with no gene match: 6. The CDR3 has 14 residues. Here the CDR3 reads CASSFNDRVYGYTF. Here the CDR3 DNA reads TGTGCCAGCAGTTTTAACGACAGGGTGTATGGCTACACCTTC.